What follows is one T cell receptor (beta chain) and its context. Antigen specificity is unknown. These data originate in a study of identifying expanded T cells in peripheral blood. Study-level points and caveats: Differentially abundant clones: roughly 1.2 between replicates, 16.4 at 2 to 3 weeks, approximately 18 at four.

Sequencing was performed with immunoSEQ multiplex PCR; in TCRdb, only in-frame clones are kept and a portion is missing. The data contain 100,000 or so clones, 80% to 90% of them singletons. This clonotype originated in a person aged 18 to 75 in good health. Sequencing was done on a sample of blood.

The chain's CDR3 is CASSRRDSSYEQYF. As DNA, the CDR3 is TGTGCCAGCAGCCGCAGGGACAGTTCCTACGAGCAGTACTTC. The rearrangement links TRBV7-9 to TRBJ2-7; 7 bases agree with TRBD1. Trimming cost V 5 bases and J 1 base; bases outside gene matches: 5. Germline V CDR1 and CDR2: SEHNR, FQNEAQ (reference sequence). The CDR3 runs 14 residues.